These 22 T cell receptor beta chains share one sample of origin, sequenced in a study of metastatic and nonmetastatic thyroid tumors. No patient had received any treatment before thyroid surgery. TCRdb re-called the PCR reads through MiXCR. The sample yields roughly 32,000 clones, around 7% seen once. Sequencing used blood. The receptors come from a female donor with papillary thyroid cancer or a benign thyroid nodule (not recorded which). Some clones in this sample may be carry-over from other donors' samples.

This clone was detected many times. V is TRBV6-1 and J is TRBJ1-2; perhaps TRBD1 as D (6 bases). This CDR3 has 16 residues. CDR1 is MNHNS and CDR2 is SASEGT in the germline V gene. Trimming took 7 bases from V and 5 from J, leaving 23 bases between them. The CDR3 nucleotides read TGTGCCAGCAATCCCGGGGGAAAGGGGGGCGGGTATGGCTACACCTTC. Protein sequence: CASNPGGKGGGYGYTF.

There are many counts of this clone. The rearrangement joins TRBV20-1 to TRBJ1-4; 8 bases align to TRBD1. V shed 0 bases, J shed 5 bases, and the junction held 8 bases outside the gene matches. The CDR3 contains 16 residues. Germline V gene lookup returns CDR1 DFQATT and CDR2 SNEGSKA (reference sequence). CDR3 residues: CSARDNFRGRNEKLFF. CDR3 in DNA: TGCAGTGCTAGAGATAATTTCAGGGGGCGCAATGAAAAACTGTTTTTT.

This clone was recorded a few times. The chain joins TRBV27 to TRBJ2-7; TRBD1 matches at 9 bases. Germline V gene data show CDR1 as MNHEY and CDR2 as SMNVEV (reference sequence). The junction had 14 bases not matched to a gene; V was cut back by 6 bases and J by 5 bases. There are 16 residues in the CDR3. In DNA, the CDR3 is TGTGCCAGCAGCCTCAGTGCCCCGGGACAGGGCCACGAGCAGTACTTC. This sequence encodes CASSLSAPGQGHEQYF.

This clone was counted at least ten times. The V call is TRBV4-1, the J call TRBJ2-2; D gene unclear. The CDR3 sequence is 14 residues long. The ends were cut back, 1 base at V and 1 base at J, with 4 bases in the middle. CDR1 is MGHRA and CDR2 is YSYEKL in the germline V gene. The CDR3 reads CASSQGLNTGELFF. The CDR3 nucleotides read TGCGCCAGCAGCCAAGGGCTGAACACCGGGGAGCTGTTTTTT.

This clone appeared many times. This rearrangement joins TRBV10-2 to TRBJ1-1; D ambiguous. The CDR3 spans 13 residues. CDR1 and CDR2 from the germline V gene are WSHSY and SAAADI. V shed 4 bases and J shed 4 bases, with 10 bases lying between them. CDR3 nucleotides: TGCGCCAGCAGTGCCGGCACACCCACTGAAGCTTTCTTT. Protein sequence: CASSAGTPTEAFF.

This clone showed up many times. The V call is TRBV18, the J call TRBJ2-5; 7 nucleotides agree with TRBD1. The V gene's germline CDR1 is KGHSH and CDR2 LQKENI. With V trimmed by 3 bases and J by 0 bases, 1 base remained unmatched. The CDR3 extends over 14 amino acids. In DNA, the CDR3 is TGTGCCAGCTCACCGGGGACAGACCAAGAGACCCAGTACTTC. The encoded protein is CASSPGTDQETQYF.

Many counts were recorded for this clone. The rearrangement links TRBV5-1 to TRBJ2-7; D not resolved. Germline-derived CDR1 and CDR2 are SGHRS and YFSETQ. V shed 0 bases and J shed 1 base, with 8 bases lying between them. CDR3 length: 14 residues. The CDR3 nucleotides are TGCGCCAGCAGCTTGGAGGGCGTTTCCTACGAGCAGTACTTC. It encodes CASSLEGVSYEQYF. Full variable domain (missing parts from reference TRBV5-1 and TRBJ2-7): KAGVTQTPRYLIKTRGQQVTLSCSPISGHRSVSWYQQTPGQGLQFLFEYFSETQRNKGNFPGRFSGRQFSNSRSEMNVSTLELGDSALYLCASSLEGVSYEQYFGPGTRLTVT.

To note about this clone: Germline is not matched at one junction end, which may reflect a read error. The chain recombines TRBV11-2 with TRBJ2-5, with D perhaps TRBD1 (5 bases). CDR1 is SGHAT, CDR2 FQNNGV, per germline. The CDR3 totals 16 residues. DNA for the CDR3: TGCGCCAGCAGCTTAGTTAGGGGCACTGGTGGAGAGACCCAGTACTTC. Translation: CASSLVRGTGGETQYF.

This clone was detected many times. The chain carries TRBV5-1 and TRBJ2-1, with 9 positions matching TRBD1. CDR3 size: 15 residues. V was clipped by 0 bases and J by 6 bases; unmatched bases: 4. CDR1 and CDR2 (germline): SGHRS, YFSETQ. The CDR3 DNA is TGCGCCAGCAGCTTGGGGGGGACAGGGAGCAATGAGCAGTTCTTC. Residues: CASSLGGTGSNEQFF.

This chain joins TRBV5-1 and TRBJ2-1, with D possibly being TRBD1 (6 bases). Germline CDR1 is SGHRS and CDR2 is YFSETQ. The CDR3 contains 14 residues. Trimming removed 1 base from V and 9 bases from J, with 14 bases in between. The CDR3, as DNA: TGCGCCAGCAGCTTGCAACAGGGAGTCGGTGAGCAGTTCTTC. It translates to CASSLQQGVGEQFF. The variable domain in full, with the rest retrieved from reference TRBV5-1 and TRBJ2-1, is KAGVTQTPRYLIKTRGQQVTLSCSPISGHRSVSWYQQTPGQGLQFLFEYFSETQRNKGNFPGRFSGRQFSNSRSEMNVSTLELGDSALYLCASSLQQGVGEQFFGPGTRLTVL.

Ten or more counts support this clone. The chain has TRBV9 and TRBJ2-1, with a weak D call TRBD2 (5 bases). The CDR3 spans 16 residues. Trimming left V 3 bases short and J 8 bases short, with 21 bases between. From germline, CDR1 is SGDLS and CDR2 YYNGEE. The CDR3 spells CASSGESNTRTDEQFF. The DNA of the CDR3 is TGTGCCAGCAGCGGGGAGTCTAACACACGGACCGATGAGCAGTTCTTC.

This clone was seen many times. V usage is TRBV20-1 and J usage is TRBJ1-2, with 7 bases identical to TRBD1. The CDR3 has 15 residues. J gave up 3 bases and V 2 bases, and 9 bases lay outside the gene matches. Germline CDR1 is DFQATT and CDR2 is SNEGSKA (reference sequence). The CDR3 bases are TGCAGTGCTAGAAACCCCGGGACAGTAGACTATGGCTACACCTTC. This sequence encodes CSARNPGTVDYGYTF.

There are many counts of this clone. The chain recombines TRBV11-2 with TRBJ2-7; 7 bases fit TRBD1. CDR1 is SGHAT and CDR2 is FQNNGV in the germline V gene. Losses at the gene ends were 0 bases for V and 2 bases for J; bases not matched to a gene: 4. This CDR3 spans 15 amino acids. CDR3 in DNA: TGTGCCAGCAGCTTAGACGGGACAGTGACCTACGAGCAGTACTTC. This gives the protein CASSLDGTVTYEQYF.

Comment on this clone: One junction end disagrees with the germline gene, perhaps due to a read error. The CDR3 is CASSPILFLPGGVF. The CDR3 DNA sequence: TGCGCCAGCAGCCCAATCCTATTTCTTCCAGGGGGGGTCTTC. This chain joins TRBV5-1 and TRBJ2-7; D could derive from TRBD1 or TRBD2 (7 bases each). The CDR3 has 14 residues. Germline lookup yields CDR1 SGHRS and CDR2 YFSETQ.

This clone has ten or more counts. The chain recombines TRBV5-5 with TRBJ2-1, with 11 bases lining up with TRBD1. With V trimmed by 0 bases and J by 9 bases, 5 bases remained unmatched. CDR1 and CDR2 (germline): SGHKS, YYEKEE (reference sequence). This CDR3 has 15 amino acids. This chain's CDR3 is CASSLGDRGYGEQFF. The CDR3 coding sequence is TGTGCCAGCAGCTTGGGGGACAGGGGGTATGGTGAGCAGTTCTTC. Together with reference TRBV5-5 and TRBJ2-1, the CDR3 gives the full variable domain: DAGVTQSPTHLIKTRGQQVTLRCSPISGHKSVSWYQQVLGQGPQFIFQYYEKEERGRGNFPDRFSARQFPNYSSELNVNALLLGDSALYLCASSLGDRGYGEQFFGPGTRLTVL.

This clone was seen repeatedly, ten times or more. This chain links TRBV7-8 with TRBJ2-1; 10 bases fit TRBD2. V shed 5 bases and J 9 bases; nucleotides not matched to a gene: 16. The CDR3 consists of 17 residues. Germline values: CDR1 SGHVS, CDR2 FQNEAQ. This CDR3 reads CASSRLRSIAGGLEQFF. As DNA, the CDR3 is TGTGCCAGCAGCCGACTTAGGTCAATAGCGGGAGGTCTTGAGCAGTTCTTC.

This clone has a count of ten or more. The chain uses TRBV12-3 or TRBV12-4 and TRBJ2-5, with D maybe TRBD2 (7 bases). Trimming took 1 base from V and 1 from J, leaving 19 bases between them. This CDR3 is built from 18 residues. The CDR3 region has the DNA TGTGCCAGCAGTTTAGGGGGTATGGGGGGGGGCCCCCAAGAGACCCAGTACTTC. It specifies CASSLGGMGGGPQETQYF.

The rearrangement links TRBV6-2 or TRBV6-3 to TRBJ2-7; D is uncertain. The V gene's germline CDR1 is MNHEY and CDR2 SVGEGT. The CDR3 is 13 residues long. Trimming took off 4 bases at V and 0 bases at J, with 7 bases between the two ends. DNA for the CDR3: TGTGCCAGCAGTTCTCAGAGCTCCTACGAGCAGTACTTC. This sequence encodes CASSSQSSYEQYF.

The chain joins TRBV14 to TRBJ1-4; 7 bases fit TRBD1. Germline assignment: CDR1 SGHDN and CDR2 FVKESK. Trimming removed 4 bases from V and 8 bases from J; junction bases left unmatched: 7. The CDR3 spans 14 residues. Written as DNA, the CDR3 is TGTGCCAGCAGCCGTAATACAGGGGCCGAAAAACTGTTTTTT. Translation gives CASSRNTGAEKLFF.

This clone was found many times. The CDR3 protein is CASKPSRFNEQFF. CDR3 nucleotides: TGTGCCAGTAAACCCTCCCGTTTTAATGAGCAGTTCTTC. The chain has TRBV19 and TRBJ2-1; D remains unclear. The CDR3 contains 13 residues. Trimming took off 7 bases at V and 7 bases at J, with 14 bases between the two ends. Germline CDR1 LNHDA, CDR2 SQIVND (reference sequence). Complete variable domain (other parts from reference TRBV19 and TRBJ2-1): DGGITQSPKYLFRKEGQNVTLSCEQNLNHDAMYWYRQDPGQGLRLIYYSQIVNDFQKGDIAEGYSVSREKKESFPLTVTSAQKNPTAFYLCASKPSRFNEQFFGPGTRLTVL.

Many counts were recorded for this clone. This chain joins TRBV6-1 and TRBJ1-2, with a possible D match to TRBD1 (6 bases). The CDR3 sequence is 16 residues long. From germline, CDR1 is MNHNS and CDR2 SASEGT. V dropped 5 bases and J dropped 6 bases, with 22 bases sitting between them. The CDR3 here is CASSTPPGTLADGYTF. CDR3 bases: TGTGCCAGCAGTACTCCTCCCGGGACATTGGCAGATGGCTACACCTTC.

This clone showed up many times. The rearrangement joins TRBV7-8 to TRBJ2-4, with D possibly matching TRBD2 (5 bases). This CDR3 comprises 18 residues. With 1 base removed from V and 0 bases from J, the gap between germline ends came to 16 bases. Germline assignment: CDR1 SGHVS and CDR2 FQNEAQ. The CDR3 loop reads CASSLEGGTRLAKNIQYF. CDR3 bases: TGTGCCAGCAGCTTAGAAGGAGGCACGAGGTTAGCCAAAAACATTCAGTACTTC.